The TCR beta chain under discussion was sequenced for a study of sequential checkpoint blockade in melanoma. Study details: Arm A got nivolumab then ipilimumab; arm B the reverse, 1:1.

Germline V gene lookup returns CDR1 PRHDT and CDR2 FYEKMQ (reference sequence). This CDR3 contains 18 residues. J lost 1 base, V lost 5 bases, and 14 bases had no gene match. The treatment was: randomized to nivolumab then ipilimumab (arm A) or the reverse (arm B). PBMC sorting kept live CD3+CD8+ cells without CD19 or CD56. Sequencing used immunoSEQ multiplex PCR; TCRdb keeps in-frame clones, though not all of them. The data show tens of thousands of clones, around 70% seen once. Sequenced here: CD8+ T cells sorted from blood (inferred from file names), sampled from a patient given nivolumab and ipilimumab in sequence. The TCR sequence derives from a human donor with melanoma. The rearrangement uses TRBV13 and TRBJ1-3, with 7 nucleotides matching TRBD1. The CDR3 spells CASSKGANRGQSGNTIYF. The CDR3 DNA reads TGTGCCAGCAGCAAAGGAGCCAACCGGGGACAGTCTGGAAACACCATATATTTT.